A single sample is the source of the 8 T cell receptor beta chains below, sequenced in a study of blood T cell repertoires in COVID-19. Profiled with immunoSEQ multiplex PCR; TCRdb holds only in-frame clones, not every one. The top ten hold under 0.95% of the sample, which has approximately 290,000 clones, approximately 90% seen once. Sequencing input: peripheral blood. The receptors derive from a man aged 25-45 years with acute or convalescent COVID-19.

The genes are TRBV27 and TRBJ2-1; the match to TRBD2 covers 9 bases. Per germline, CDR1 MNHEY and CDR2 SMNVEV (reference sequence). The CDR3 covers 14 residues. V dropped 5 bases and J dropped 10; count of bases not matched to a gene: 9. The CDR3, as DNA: TGTGCCAGCAGTCCGGGACTAGCATCGGAGGAGCAGTTCTTC. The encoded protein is CASSPGLASEEQFF.

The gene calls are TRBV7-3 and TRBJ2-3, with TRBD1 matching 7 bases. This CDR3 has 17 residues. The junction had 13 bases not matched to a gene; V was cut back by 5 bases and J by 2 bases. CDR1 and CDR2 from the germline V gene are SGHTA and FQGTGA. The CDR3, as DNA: TGTGCCAGCAGCCCCTTAAGGACAGGTTTGAACACAGATACGCAGTATTTT. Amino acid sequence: CASSPLRTGLNTDTQYF. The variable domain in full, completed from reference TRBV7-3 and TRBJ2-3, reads GAGVSQTPSNKVTEKGKYVELRCDPISGHTALYWYRQSLGQGPEFLIYFQGTGAADDSGLPNDRFFAVRPEGSVSTLKIQRTERGDSAVYLCASSPLRTGLNTDTQYFGPGTRLTVL.

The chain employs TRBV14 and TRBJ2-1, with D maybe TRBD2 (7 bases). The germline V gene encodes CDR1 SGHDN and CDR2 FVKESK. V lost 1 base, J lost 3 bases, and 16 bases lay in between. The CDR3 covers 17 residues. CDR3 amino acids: CASSQVGGGGGYNEQFF. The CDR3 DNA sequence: TGTGCCAGCAGCCAAGTTGGGGGCGGGGGCGGCTACAATGAGCAGTTCTTC.

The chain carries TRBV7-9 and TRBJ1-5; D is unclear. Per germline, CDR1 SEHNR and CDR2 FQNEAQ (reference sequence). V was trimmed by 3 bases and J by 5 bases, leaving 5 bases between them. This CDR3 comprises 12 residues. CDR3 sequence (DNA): TGTGCCAGCAGCTTCCCTTATCAGCCCCAGCATTTT. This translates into CASSFPYQPQHF. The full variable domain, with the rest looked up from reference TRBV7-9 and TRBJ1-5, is DTGVSQNPRHKITKRGQNVTFRCDPISEHNRLYWYRQTLGQGPEFLTYFQNEAQLEKSRLLSDRFSAERPKGSFSTLEIQRTEQGDSAMYLCASSFPYQPQHFGDGTRLSIL.

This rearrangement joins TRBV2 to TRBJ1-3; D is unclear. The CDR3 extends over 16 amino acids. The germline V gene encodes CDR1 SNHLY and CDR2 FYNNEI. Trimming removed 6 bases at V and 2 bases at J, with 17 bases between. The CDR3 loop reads CASSREDGWTGNTIYF. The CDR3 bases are TGTGCCAGCAGCCGGGAGGACGGGTGGACTGGAAACACCATATATTTT.

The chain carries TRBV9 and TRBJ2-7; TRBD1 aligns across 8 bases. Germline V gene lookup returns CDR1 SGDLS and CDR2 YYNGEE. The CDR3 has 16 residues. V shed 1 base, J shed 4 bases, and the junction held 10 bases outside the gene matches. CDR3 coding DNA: TGTGCCAGCAGCGTAAGAGTCGGGACAGGTAATTACGAGCAGTACTTC. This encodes CASSVRVGTGNYEQYF.

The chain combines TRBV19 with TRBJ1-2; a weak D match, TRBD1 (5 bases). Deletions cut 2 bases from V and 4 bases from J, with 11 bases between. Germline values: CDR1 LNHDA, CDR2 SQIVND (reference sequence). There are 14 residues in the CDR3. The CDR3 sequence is CASSISWTTYGYTF. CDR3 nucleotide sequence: TGTGCCAGTAGTATATCGTGGACAACCTATGGCTACACCTTC.

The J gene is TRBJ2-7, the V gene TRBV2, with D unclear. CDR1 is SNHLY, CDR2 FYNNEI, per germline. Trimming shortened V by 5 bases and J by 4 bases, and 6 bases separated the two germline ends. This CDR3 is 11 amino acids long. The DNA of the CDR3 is TGTGCCAGCAGTCTTATGTACGAGCAGTACTTC. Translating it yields CASSLMYEQYF.